This T cell receptor beta chain was identified in a study of blood T cell repertoires in COVID-19. The germline gives CDR1 SGHRS, CDR2 YFSETQ. J was trimmed by 7 bases and V by 4 bases; bases with no gene match: 6. This CDR3 has 15 residues. The protocol was immunoSEQ multiplex PCR, while the TCRdb copy is restricted to in-frame clones and leaves out a portion. The table has about 140,000 clones, 84% seen once. The chain links TRBV5-1 to TRBJ1-4, with 11 bases that match TRBD1. The receptor was isolated from a woman between 18 and 30 years old who had been exposed to COVID-19. Specimen: PBMCs or T cells enriched from blood (not recorded which). CDR3 loop: CASSHGQGASEKLFF. The CDR3 region has the DNA TGCGCCAGCAGCCACGGACAGGGGGCCAGTGAAAAACTGTTTTTT.